The 20 T cell receptor beta chains below all came from one sample that was sequenced in a study of shared clonotypes between healthy human individuals. Only in-frame clones appear in the TCRdb table, and some are missing; sequencing was by immunoSEQ multiplex PCR. The data show some 2.1 million clones, approximately 95% seen once. The naive CD8 population came from CD45RO-negative cells selected for CCR7, without terminally differentiated effector memory CD45RA+ cells. Sequencing used naive CD8+ T cells sorted from blood. These receptors all stem from a man between 18 and 35 years old in good health.

J is TRBJ2-7 and V is TRBV4-1, with 10 bases aligning to TRBD1. Per germline, CDR1 MGHRA and CDR2 YSYEKL. The J segment lost 0 bases and the V segment lost 0 bases, leaving 8 bases of the junction unmatched. The CDR3 extends over 18 amino acids. CDR3 protein: CASSQEEDRGFSSYEQYF. Written as DNA, the CDR3 is TGCGCCAGCAGCCAAGAAGAGGACAGGGGGTTTAGCTCCTACGAGCAGTACTTC.

CDR3 loop: CASSLEQNQETQYF. CDR3 DNA: TGTGCCAGCAGCTTAGAACAAAATCAAGAGACCCAGTACTTC. The chain is built from TRBV11-3 and TRBJ2-5; D is undetermined. The germline gives CDR1 SGHNT, CDR2 YENEEA. Between the trimmed V and J ends, which lost 0 bases and 2 bases, there was a span of 7 bases. The CDR3 contains 14 residues.

The V gene is TRBV27, the J gene TRBJ2-3, with TRBD2 identical over 10 bases. Germline lookup yields CDR1 MNHEY and CDR2 SMNVEV (reference sequence). The CDR3 extends over 16 amino acids. V was clipped by 2 bases and J by 0 bases; unmatched bases: 2. CDR3 nucleotides: TGTGCCAGCAGTTTAGAGCGGGGGGGTAGCACAGATACGCAGTATTTT. This translates into CASSLERGGSTDTQYF.

This rearrangement joins TRBV13 to TRBJ2-5; perhaps TRBD1 as D (6 bases). Germline V lookup: CDR1 PRHDT, CDR2 FYEKMQ (reference sequence). Trimming took 2 bases from V and 6 from J, leaving 22 bases between them. The CDR3 is made up of 17 amino acids. This CDR3 is CASSLLAESGGGKTQYF. The CDR3, as DNA: TGTGCCAGCAGCTTATTGGCCGAGAGTGGGGGCGGAAAGACCCAGTACTTC.

This clone was observed a single time. The chain uses TRBV5-4 and TRBJ2-3; 9 nucleotides align to TRBD2. In germline, CDR1 is SGHNT, CDR2 YYREEE (reference sequence). With 0 bases clipped from V and 2 bases from J, the junction kept 4 bases outside the gene matches. This CDR3 has 16 residues. This CDR3 reads CASSLVAGGSTDTQYF. The CDR3, as DNA: TGTGCCAGCAGCTTGGTGGCGGGAGGGTCCACAGATACGCAGTATTTT. The full variable domain, rest sourced from reference TRBV5-4 and TRBJ2-3, is ETGVTQSPTHLIKTRGQQVTLRCSSQSGHNTVSWYQQALGQGPQFIFQYYREEENGRGNFPPRFSGLQFPNYSSELNVNALELDDSALYLCASSLVAGGSTDTQYFGPGTRLTVL.

The rearrangement links TRBV5-6 to TRBJ2-2; 14 nucleotides align to TRBD2. V was pared by 4 bases and J by 3 bases, with 5 bases of the junction left unmatched. Germline V gives CDR1 SGHDT, CDR2 YYEEEE. The CDR3 is 17 amino acids. The CDR3 DNA sequence: TGTGCCAGCAGCCTAGGGACTAGCGGGGGATACACCGGGGAGCTGTTTTTT. This codes for CASSLGTSGGYTGELFF.

The rearrangement joins TRBV28 to TRBJ1-2; 8 bases line up with TRBD1. J lost 8 bases, V lost 6 bases, and 11 bases had no gene match. Per the germline V gene, CDR1 is MDHEN and CDR2 is SYDVKM. The CDR3 length is 14 residues. In DNA form, the CDR3 reads TGTGCCAGCAGGCCCCTAGGACAGGGAGGAGGCTACACCTTC. Translated: CASRPLGQGGGYTF.

The chain carries TRBV4-2 and TRBJ2-5; 7 positions agree with TRBD2. V was pared by 0 bases and J by 2 bases, with 9 bases of the junction left unmatched. CDR1 is LGHNA, CDR2 YNFKEQ, per germline. This CDR3 region has 17 residues. CDR3 loop: CASSQDGVWGGQETQYF. The CDR3 bases are TGTGCCAGCAGCCAAGATGGGGTTTGGGGGGGACAAGAGACCCAGTACTTC.

The J gene is TRBJ2-3, the V gene TRBV10-1; D is uncertain. V was cut by 4 bases and J by 3 bases, with 5 bases left in between. CDR1 and CDR2 from the germline V gene are WNHNN and SYGVQD (reference sequence). The CDR3 contains 12 residues. The chain's CDR3 is CASSGNTDTQYF. In DNA, the CDR3 is TGCGCCAGCAGTGGAAATACAGATACGCAGTATTTT.

The J gene is TRBJ2-2, the V gene TRBV13; D gene ambiguous. The germline gives CDR1 PRHDT, CDR2 FYEKMQ (reference sequence). V gave up 3 bases and J gave up 1 base, with 3 bases separating them. The CDR3 extends over 13 amino acids. The CDR3 DNA follows: TGTGCCAGCAGCTTCAAGAACACCGGGGAGCTGTTTTTT. Translating gives CASSFKNTGELFF.

V gene TRBV14 combines with J gene TRBJ1-2; D is unclear. Germline assignment: CDR1 SGHDN and CDR2 FVKESK. The CDR3 sequence is 17 residues long. V was clipped by 4 bases and J by 0 bases, with 18 bases between them. This chain's CDR3 is CASSPLLEAGANYGYTF. In DNA form, the CDR3 reads TGTGCCAGCAGCCCCCTTTTAGAGGCCGGAGCTAACTATGGCTACACCTTC.

The gene calls are TRBV21-1 and TRBJ2-2; the table's D gene call, TRBD1, was not cross checked with the DNA. TRBV21-1 is flagged as a pseudogene. The CDR3 extends over 15 amino acids. The CDR3, as DNA: TGTGCCAGCAGCCCCCGGGACAGCGGCACCGGGGAGCTGTTTTTT. Translating it yields CASSPRDSGTGELFF.

With respect to this clone: Other DNA sequences in the same sample also yield this CDR3. CDR3 loop: CASTLVGANSPLHF. The CDR3 bases are TGTGCCAGCACTCTCGTAGGGGCTAATTCACCCCTCCACTTT. The chain joins TRBV27 to TRBJ1-6, with D possibly matching TRBD1 (5 bases). V was clipped by 7 bases and J by 6 bases, with 13 bases between them. CDR1 is MNHEY and CDR2 is SMNVEV in the germline V gene (reference sequence). This CDR3 region has 14 residues.

CDR3 residues: CSVVIGVYTEAFF. As DNA, the CDR3 is TGCAGCGTTGTAATAGGGGTATACACTGAAGCTTTCTTT. V usage is TRBV29-1 and J usage is TRBJ1-1; D may be TRBD1 (5 bases). The CDR3 runs 13 residues. Per germline, CDR1 SQVTM and CDR2 ANQGSEA. Trimming stripped 4 bases from V and 3 bases from J, with 12 bases between.

The V and J genes are TRBV4-1 and TRBJ2-7, with a possible D match to TRBD1 (6 bases). The CDR3 totals 15 residues. Germline V gene sequence: CDR1 MGHRA, CDR2 YSYEKL. V was pared by 4 bases and J by 3 bases, with 16 bases between. The CDR3 DNA follows: TGCGCCAGCAGCCCCCTTGTAGGCAGGGGCTACGAGCAGTACTTC. Its protein is CASSPLVGRGYEQYF.

For this clone: Distinct nucleotide sequences in the sample also encode this CDR3. The J gene is TRBJ2-7, the V gene TRBV19; 8 nucleotides match TRBD2. Trimming took 4 bases from V and 4 from J; bases not matched to a gene: 3. Germline V gene lookup returns CDR1 LNHDA and CDR2 SQIVND (reference sequence). This CDR3 region has 13 residues. CDR3 DNA: TGTGCCAGTAGTACTGGCGGGGGGTACGAGCAGTACTTC. Translating it yields CASSTGGGYEQYF.

This clone was seen only once. V gene TRBV6-6 combines with J gene TRBJ1-2, with D possibly TRBD1 on 5 matching bases. This CDR3 has 13 residues. With 6 bases removed from V and 4 bases from J, the gap between germline ends came to 12 bases. Per germline, CDR1 MNHNY and CDR2 SVGAGI (reference sequence). CDR3 in amino acids: CASRGGGFYGYTF. CDR3 coding DNA: TGTGCCAGCAGAGGCGGGGGTTTCTATGGCTACACCTTC.

This chain connects TRBV7-9 to TRBJ2-1; 11 bases align to TRBD2. The CDR3 has 17 residues. Germline V lookup: CDR1 SEHNR, CDR2 FQNEAQ (reference sequence). The junction had 9 bases not matched to a gene; V was cut back by 3 bases and J by 5 bases. CDR3: CASSFPIELAGDNEQFF. The CDR3 coding sequence is TGTGCCAGCAGCTTTCCTATTGAACTAGCGGGGGACAATGAGCAGTTCTTC. Looking up the rest from reference TRBV7-9 and TRBJ2-1 gives the full variable domain: DTGVSQNPRHKITKRGQNVTFRCDPISEHNRLYWYRQTLGQGPEFLTYFQNEAQLEKSRLLSDRFSAERPKGSFSTLEIQRTEQGDSAMYLCASSFPIELAGDNEQFFGPGTRLTVL.

On this clone: Additional DNA sequences in this sample encode the identical CDR3. The chain is built from TRBV11-2 and TRBJ2-3; D is unresolved. Trimming took 0 bases from V and 5 from J, leaving 3 bases between them. The CDR3 runs to 12 residues. The germline gives CDR1 SGHAT, CDR2 FQNNGV. CDR3 sequence reads: CASSLDGDTQYF. The CDR3 nucleotides are TGTGCCAGCAGCTTAGATGGAGATACGCAGTATTTT.

The J gene is TRBJ2-1, the V gene TRBV4-3; 11 nucleotides line up with TRBD2. The V gene's germline CDR1 is LGHNA and CDR2 YSLEER. The V segment lost 4 bases and the J segment 8 bases; nucleotides outside the gene matches: 4. The CDR3 runs 14 residues. CDR3 coding DNA: TGCGCCAGCAGCCGAGTGGGACTAGCGGATGAGCAGTTCTTC. This codes for CASSRVGLADEQFF.